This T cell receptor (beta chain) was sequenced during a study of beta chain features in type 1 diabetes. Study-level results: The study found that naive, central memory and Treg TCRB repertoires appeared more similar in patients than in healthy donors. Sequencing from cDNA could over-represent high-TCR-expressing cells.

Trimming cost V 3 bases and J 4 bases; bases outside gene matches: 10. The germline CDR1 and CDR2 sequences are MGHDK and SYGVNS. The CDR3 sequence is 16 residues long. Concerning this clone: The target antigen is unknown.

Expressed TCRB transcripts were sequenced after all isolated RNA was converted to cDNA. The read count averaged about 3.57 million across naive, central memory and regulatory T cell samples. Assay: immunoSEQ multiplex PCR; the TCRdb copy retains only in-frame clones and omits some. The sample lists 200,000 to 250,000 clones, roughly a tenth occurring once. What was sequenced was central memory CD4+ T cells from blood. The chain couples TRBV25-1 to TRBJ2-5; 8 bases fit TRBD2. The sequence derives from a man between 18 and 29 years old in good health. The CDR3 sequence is CASSDPIAGFRETQYF. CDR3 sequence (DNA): TGTGCCAGCAGTGATCCGATAGCGGGATTTAGAGAGACCCAGTACTTC.